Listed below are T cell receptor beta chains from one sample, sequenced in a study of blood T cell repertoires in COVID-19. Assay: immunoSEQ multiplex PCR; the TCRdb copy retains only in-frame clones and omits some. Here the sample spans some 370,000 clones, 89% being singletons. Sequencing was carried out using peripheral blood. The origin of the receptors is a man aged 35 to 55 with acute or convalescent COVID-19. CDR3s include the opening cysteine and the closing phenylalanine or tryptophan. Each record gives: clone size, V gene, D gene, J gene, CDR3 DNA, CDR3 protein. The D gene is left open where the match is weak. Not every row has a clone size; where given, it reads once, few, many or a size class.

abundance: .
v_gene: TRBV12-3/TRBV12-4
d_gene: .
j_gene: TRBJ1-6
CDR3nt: TGTGCCAGCAGTATAGGGAGAACCCTCCACTTT
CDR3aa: CASSIGRTLHF

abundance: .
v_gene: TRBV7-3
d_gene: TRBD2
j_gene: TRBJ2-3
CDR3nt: TGTGCCTCCCAGCTAGCGGGGAACACAGATACGCAGTATTTT
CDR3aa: CASQLAGNTDTQYF

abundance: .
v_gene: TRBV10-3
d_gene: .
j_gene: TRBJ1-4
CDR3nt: TGTGCCATCAGTCAGGGAAGAGAAGGAGAAAAACTGTTTTTT
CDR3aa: CAISQGREGEKLFF

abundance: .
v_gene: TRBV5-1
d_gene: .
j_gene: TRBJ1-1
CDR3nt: TGCGCCAGCAGCTTGGGTGGGAGAACTGAAGCTTTCTTT
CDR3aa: CASSLGGRTEAFF

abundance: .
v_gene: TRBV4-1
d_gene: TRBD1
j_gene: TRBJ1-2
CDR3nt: TGCGCCAGCAGCCATCCCCTACAGGGGGACTATGGCTACACCTTC
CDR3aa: CASSHPLQGDYGYTF

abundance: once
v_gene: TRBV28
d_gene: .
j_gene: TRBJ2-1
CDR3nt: TGTGCCAGCTTTCCGGGGGGCTTCTACAATGAGCAGTTCTTC
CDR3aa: CASFPGGFYNEQFF

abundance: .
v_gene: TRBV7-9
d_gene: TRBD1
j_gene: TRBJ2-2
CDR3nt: TGTGCCAGCAGCCCTCCCAGGACAGGGAACACCGGGGAGCTGTTTTTT
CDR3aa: CASSPPRTGNTGELFF

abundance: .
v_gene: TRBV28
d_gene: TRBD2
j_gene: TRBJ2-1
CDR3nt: TGTGCCAGCCAGGGACTAGATGACTACAATGAGCAGTTCTTC
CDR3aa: CASQGLDDYNEQFF

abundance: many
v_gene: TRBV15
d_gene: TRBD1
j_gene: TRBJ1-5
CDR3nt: TGTGCCACCAGCAGGGAGACAGGGGGCTCTCAGCCCCAGCATTTT
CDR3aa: CATSRETGGSQPQHF

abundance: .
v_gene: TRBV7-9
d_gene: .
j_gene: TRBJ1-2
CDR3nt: TGTGCCAGCAGCACGGGGTTGGCAAACTATGGCTACACCTTC
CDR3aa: CASSTGLANYGYTF

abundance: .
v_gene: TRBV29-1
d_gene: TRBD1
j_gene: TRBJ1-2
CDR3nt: TGCAGCGTTCTGGGACAGGAGAACTATGGCTACACCTTC
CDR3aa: CSVLGQENYGYTF

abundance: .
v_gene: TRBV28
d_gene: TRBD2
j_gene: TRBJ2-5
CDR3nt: TGTGCCAGCAGTTTAACTAGCGGGATTCAAGAGACCCAGTACTTC
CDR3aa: CASSLTSGIQETQYF

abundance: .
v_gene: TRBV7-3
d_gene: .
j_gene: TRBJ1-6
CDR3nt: TGTGCCAGCAGCTTATTTCCAGGGACAAATTCACCCCTCCACTTT
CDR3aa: CASSLFPGTNSPLHF

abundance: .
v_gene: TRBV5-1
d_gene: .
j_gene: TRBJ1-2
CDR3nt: TGCGCCAGCAGCTTGGATCCCGGGACACCTTATGGCTACACCTTC
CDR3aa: CASSLDPGTPYGYTF

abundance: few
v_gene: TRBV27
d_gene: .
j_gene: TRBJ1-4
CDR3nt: TGTGCCAGCAGTTTCCAAGGGGCCGCTACACTGTTTTTT
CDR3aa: CASSFQGAATLFF

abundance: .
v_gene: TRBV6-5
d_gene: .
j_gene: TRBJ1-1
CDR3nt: TGTGCCAGCAGTTACGAACAGGGGAACACTGAAGCTTTCTTT
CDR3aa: CASSYEQGNTEAFF

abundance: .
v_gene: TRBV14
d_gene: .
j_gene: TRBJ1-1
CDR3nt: TGTGCCAGCAGCCCCAACAGGTTTGAAGCTTTCTTT
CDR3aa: CASSPNRFEAFF

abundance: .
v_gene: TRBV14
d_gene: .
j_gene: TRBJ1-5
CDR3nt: TGTGCCAGCAGCCAAGATGGGCAGGCTAAATATAGCAATCAGCCCCAGCATTTT
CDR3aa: CASSQDGQAKYSNQPQHF

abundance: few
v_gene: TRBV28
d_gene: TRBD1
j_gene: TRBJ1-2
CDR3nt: TGTGCCAGCAGCCGGGACAGGGGGGGTCTAGCCTATGGCTACACCTTC
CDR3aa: CASSRDRGGLAYGYTF

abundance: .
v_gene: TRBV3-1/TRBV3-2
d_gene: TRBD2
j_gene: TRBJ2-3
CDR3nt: TGTGCCAGCAGCCAAGAACGGACTAGCGGTGTCACAGATACGCAGTATTTT
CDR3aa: CASSQERTSGVTDTQYF

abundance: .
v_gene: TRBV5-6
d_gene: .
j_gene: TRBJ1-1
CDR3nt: TGTGCCACCCACCAGTGGCTGAACACTGAAGCTTTCTTT
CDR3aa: CATHQWLNTEAFF

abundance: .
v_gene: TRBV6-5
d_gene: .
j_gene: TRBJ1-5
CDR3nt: TGTGCCAGCAGTTACTCGTCAGGGGACCAGCCCCAGCATTTT
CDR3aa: CASSYSSGDQPQHF

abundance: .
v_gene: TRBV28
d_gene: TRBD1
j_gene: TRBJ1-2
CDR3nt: TGTGCCAGCAGTGCCGGGACAGGGATGGATGGCTACACCTTC
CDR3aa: CASSAGTGMDGYTF

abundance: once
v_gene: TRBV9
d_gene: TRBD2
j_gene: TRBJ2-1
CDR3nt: TGTGCCAGCAGCGCCAAAGTGGGGACTACTCTCAATGAGCAGTTCTTC
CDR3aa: CASSAKVGTTLNEQFF

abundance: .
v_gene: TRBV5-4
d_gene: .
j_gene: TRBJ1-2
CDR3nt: TGTGCCAGCAGCTCGGGCGGGGGACATGACTATGGCTACACCTTC
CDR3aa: CASSSGGGHDYGYTF

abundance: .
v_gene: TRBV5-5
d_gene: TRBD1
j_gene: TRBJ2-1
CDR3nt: TGTGCCAGCAGCTTCCGGGACAGGGAGTACAATGAGCAGTTCTTC
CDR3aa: CASSFRDREYNEQFF

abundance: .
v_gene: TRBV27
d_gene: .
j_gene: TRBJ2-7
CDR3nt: TGTGCCATAAGGTCGGGGGCCTACGAGCAGTACTTC
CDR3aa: CAIRSGAYEQYF

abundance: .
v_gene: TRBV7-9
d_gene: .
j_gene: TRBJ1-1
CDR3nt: TGTGCCAGCAGCTTACTATCATCGCTGAACACTGAAGCTTTCTTT
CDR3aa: CASSLLSSLNTEAFF

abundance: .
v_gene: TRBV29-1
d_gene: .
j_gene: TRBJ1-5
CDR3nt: TGCAGCGCTCGAGAGGGTAGTCAGCCCCAGCATTTT
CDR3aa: CSAREGSQPQHF

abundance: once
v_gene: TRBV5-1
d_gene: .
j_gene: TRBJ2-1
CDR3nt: TGCGCCAGCAGCTTGTCTCCGGAGGGGGCATACAATGAGCAGTTCTTC
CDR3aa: CASSLSPEGAYNEQFF

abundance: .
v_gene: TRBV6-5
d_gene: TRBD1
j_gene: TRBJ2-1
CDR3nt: TGTGCCAGCAGTCGGACAGGGGGCGTACGCAATGAGCAGTTCTTC
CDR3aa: CASSRTGGVRNEQFF

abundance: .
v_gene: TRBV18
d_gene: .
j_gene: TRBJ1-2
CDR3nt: TGTGCCAGCTCTAACCAATCCGGGGTCGGCTACACCTTC
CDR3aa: CASSNQSGVGYTF

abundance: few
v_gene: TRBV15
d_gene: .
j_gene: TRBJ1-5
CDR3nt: TGTGCCACCAGCGGAAACAGGGTCCAGCATTTT
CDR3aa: CATSGNRVQHF

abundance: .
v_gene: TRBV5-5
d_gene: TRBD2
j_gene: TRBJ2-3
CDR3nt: TGTGCCAGCAGCTTGGGATTAGCGGGGCCATTTGGTACGCAGTATTTT
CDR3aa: CASSLGLAGPFGTQYF

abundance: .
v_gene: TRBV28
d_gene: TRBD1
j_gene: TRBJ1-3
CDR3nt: TGTGCCAGCAGTTTCCTGGACAGGGCTGGAAACACCATATATTTT
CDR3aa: CASSFLDRAGNTIYF

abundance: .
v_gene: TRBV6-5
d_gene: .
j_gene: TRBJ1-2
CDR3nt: TGTGCCAGCATTTCGTTTATAGGACAGATGGATGGCTACACCTTC
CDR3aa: CASISFIGQMDGYTF